A selection of T cell receptor beta chains follows, all from one sample in a study of identical twins. A single record per CDR3 protein comes from TCRdb applying MiXCR to the 5' RACE reads. The table shows approximately 260,000 distinct CDR3 sequences, with 11% to 15% occurring only once. Sequencing was done on a sample of memory (CD45RO+) T cells sorted from blood. The receptors shown here come from a woman younger than 30 in good health. Both conserved end residues are part of each CDR3. Fields, in order: J gene, clone size, D gene, V gene, CDR3 DNA, CDR3 protein. The D gene is left open where the match is weak. A row's size may be missing; if present it is once, few, many or a size class.

TRBJ2-3,-,-,TRBV20-1,TGCAGTGTTGTGTTGGGGGATACGCAGTATTTT,CSVVLGDTQYF
TRBJ1-4,-,-,TRBV5-1,TGCGCCAGCAGCCGGGGATCGAATGAAAAACTGTTTTTT,CASSRGSNEKLFF
TRBJ1-5,-,-,TRBV12-3/TRBV12-4,TGTGCCAGCAGTTTAGAGCCAGAGTATAGCAATCAGCCCCAGCATTTT,CASSLEPEYSNQPQHF
TRBJ2-3,few,-,TRBV9,TGTGCCAGCAGCGCCCTGGTGGCAGATACGCAGTATTTT,CASSALVADTQYF
TRBJ2-3,-,-,TRBV5-1,TGCGCCAGCAGCCCTACAGGAGGGGCAGATACGCAGTATTTT,CASSPTGGADTQYF
TRBJ2-7,few,TRBD2,TRBV12-3/TRBV12-4,TGTGCCAGCAGTAGTAGCGGGAGTCCCTACGAGCAGTACTTC,CASSSSGSPYEQYF
TRBJ2-2,-,-,TRBV6-1,TGTGCCAGCCTAAAGTCGGGGGTCGGGGAGCTGTTTTTT,CASLKSGVGELFF
TRBJ2-1,-,-,TRBV12-3/TRBV12-4,TGTGCCAGCAGTCCCGGGCCAGTCGAGCAGTTCTTC,CASSPGPVEQFF
TRBJ2-2,-,TRBD1,TRBV7-3,TGTGCCAGCAGCTTAAAGGTCGTAATAGGGACAGGCCTGAACACCGGGGAGCTGTTTTTT,CASSLKVVIGTGLNTGELFF
TRBJ1-1,few,TRBD1,TRBV12-3/TRBV12-4,TGTGCCAGCATATCCCCCTGGGGACAGGGTCTTCGGACTGAAGCTTTCTTT,CASISPWGQGLRTEAFF
TRBJ1-6,few,TRBD1,TRBV20-1,TGCAGTGCCTCGTCCCAGGGGGCTATTGAGTCACCCCTCCACTTT,CSASSQGAIESPLHF